These 25 T cell receptor beta chains originate from one sample sequenced in a study of T cells in tumors after PD-1 blockade. Profiled with immunoSEQ multiplex PCR; TCRdb holds only in-frame clones, not every one. The table has about 4,200 clones, over 65% seen once. Time point: first of two pre-therapy site-matched biopsies around 2 months apart. The input for sequencing was tumor tissue, taken before anti-PD-1 treatment. All receptors derive from a human donor with basal cell carcinoma.

V and J are TRBV27 and TRBJ2-7, with unresolved D. CDR3 length equals 11 residues. Germline loops: CDR1 MNHEY, CDR2 SMNVEV (reference sequence). The V and J ends lost 5 bases and 3 bases respectively, with 5 bases between them. CDR3 protein: CASSDLYEQYF. CDR3 DNA: TGTGCCAGCAGTGACCTCTACGAGCAGTACTTC.

V and J are TRBV6-6 and TRBJ2-5; D is tentatively TRBD1 or TRBD2 (6 bases each). CDR3 size: 15 residues. Germline CDR1 MNHNY, CDR2 SVGAGI (reference sequence). The ends were cut back, 0 bases at V and 3 bases at J, with 11 bases in the middle. The CDR3 sequence is CASSYSRGTKETQYF. As DNA, the CDR3 is TGTGCCAGCAGTTACTCACGGGGGACAAAAGAGACCCAGTACTTC.

V and J are TRBV2 and TRBJ2-5, with 8 positions matching TRBD2. Germline trimming cut 6 bases from V and 10 bases from J; bases unmatched to any gene: 13. The V gene's germline CDR1 is SNHLY and CDR2 FYNNEI. This CDR3 spans 14 amino acids. The CDR3 nucleotides read TGTGCCAGCAGGACTCGGGGGGGAGTGGGTGACCAGTACTTC. Protein: CASRTRGGVGDQYF.

By share, this clone counts as medium-sized (0.01 to 0.1%). At the DNA level, this CDR3 is encoded by other sequences in the same sample as well. V and J are TRBV10-2 and TRBJ2-7; D uncertain. The CDR3 spans 11 residues. Between the trimmed V and J ends, which lost 0 bases and 5 bases, there was a span of 2 bases. Germline CDR1 and CDR2: WSHSY and SAAADI. The CDR3 here is CASSESHEQYF. CDR3 nucleotides: TGCGCCAGCAGTGAGTCCCACGAGCAGTACTTC.

This chain links TRBV19 with TRBJ2-1; the match to TRBD1 covers 10 bases. Per the germline V gene, CDR1 is LNHDA and CDR2 is SQIVND (reference sequence). J was trimmed by 7 bases and V by 6 bases; bases with no gene match: 12. The CDR3 runs 16 residues. CDR3 loop: CASSNPRDRGRNEQFF. In DNA form, the CDR3 reads TGTGCCAGTAGCAACCCACGGGACAGGGGAAGGAATGAGCAGTTCTTC.

V usage is TRBV9 and J usage is TRBJ2-1, with TRBD2 identical over 7 bases. V lost 3 bases and J lost 8; bases outside the gene matches: 8. This CDR3 is 14 amino acids long. Germline V CDR1 and CDR2: SGDLS, YYNGEE. The CDR3 bases are TGTGCCAGCAGCGACCTCTTGGCGGGGGATGAGCAGTTCTTC. This translates into CASSDLLAGDEQFF.

The chain carries TRBV19 and TRBJ1-5, with 9 nucleotides matching TRBD1. Germline loops: CDR1 LNHDA, CDR2 SQIVND (reference sequence). The V and J ends lost 5 bases and 5 bases, in that order; junction bases with no gene match: 4. The CDR3 covers 14 residues. CDR3 bases: TGTGCCAGTAGTTCCCGACAGGGGGATCAGCCCCAGCATTTT. It yields the protein CASSSRQGDQPQHF.

This chain joins TRBV12-5 and TRBJ1-5, with D perhaps matching TRBD1 (6 bases). Germline V lookup: CDR1 LGHNT, CDR2 FRNRAP. Trimming cost V 1 base and J 7 bases, with 11 bases left between them. CDR3 length equals 14 residues. This CDR3 reads CASGLEQGEQPQHF. The DNA for the CDR3 is TGTGCTAGTGGTTTGGAACAGGGTGAGCAGCCCCAGCATTTT.

CDR3: CASSSGQNYGYTF. For the CDR3, the DNA is TGCGCCAGCAGCTCTGGACAGAACTATGGCTACACCTTC. This sequence joins TRBV5-1 and TRBJ1-2; tentative D call: TRBD1 (6 bases). The germline V and J ends were trimmed by 3 bases and 2 bases, with 8 bases remaining between them. Germline V gene sequence: CDR1 SGHRS, CDR2 YFSETQ. The CDR3 sequence is 13 residues long.

The V call is TRBV13, the J call TRBJ2-1; 8 nucleotides match TRBD2. V lost 1 base, J lost 2 bases, and 1 base stayed unmatched. The germline V gene has CDR1 PRHDT and CDR2 FYEKMQ (reference sequence). The CDR3 runs 15 residues. CDR3 coding DNA: TGTGCCAGCAGCTTAGATAGCGGGGCCTACAATGAGCAGTTCTTC. Translating it yields CASSLDSGAYNEQFF.

The V gene is TRBV9, the J gene TRBJ2-5; D is undetermined. Germline values: CDR1 SGDLS, CDR2 YYNGEE. The length of the CDR3 is 13 residues. V gave up 4 bases and J gave up 5 bases, with 12 bases separating them. CDR3 protein: CASSPWDGETQYF. The CDR3 DNA sequence: TGTGCCAGCAGCCCCTGGGATGGGGAGACCCAGTACTTC.

V gene TRBV6-6 combines with J gene TRBJ2-2; 8 positions match TRBD1. Trimming at V came to 6 bases and at J to 4 bases, leaving 10 bases not matched to a gene. The CDR3 covers 16 residues. The germline gives CDR1 MNHNY, CDR2 SVGAGI (reference sequence). In DNA form, the CDR3 reads TGTGCCAGCAGCGGCCGGACGGACAGGGCCACCGGGGAGCTGTTTTTT. This encodes CASSGRTDRATGELFF.

The rearrangement links TRBV19 to TRBJ2-5; TRBD1 agrees at 9 bases. CDR1 and CDR2 (germline): LNHDA, SQIVND (reference sequence). J gave up 6 bases and V 3 bases, and 8 bases lay outside the gene matches. The CDR3 has 15 residues. CDR3 bases: TGTGCCAGTAGTATTTACGGGACAGGGATACAGACCCAGTACTTC. Its protein product is CASSIYGTGIQTQYF.

The chain has TRBV6-6 and TRBJ2-2, with 8 nucleotides matching TRBD2. V was pared by 8 bases and J by 5 bases, with 7 bases of the junction left unmatched. This CDR3 has 14 amino acids. CDR1 MNHNY and CDR2 SVGAGI come from the germline V gene (reference sequence). The CDR3 DNA follows: TGTGCCAGCTGGGACACGGGAGGGACCGGGGAGCTGTTTTTT. The encoded protein is CASWDTGGTGELFF.

CDR3: CASSPRTGAHIQYF. The DNA for the CDR3 is TGTGCCAGCAGCCCCAGGACAGGGGCTCACATTCAGTACTTC. This rearrangement joins TRBV14 to TRBJ2-4; 9 bases are shared with TRBD1. This CDR3 has 14 residues. Germline V lookup: CDR1 SGHDN, CDR2 FVKESK. V lost 4 bases and J lost 8; bases outside the gene matches: 6. Drawing the rest from reference TRBV14 and TRBJ2-4, the complete variable domain is EAGVTQFPSHSVIEKGQTVTLRCDPISGHDNLYWYRRVMGKEIKFLLHFVKESKQDESGMPNNRFLAERTGGTYSTLKVQPAELEDSGVYFCASSPRTGAHIQYFGAGTRLSVL.

The chain joins TRBV5-4 to TRBJ1-2, with D unclear. CDR1 SGHNT and CDR2 YYREEE come from the germline V gene (reference sequence). The CDR3 is 13 residues long. Between the trimmed V and J ends, which lost 1 base and 4 bases, there was a span of 8 bases. The CDR3 reads CASSLKGGYGYTF. DNA of the CDR3: TGTGCCAGCAGCTTGAAGGGTGGCTATGGCTACACCTTC.

The chain employs TRBV30 and TRBJ1-4; possible D gene TRBD1, 6 bases. This CDR3 spans 13 amino acids. Between the trimmed V and J ends, which lost 0 bases and 6 bases, there was a span of 8 bases. Per germline, CDR1 GTSNPN and CDR2 SVGIG (reference sequence). CDR3 bases: TGTGCCTGGAGTGTACAGGGTTATGAAAAACTGTTTTTT. It codes for CAWSVQGYEKLFF.

The V call is TRBV6-4, the J call TRBJ2-3; 9 positions agree with TRBD2. The germline CDR1 and CDR2 sequences are MRHNA and SNTAGT. The CDR3 has 15 amino acids. J was trimmed by 4 bases and V by 4 bases; bases with no gene match: 6. The CDR3 loop reads CASSALAGLADTQYF. The CDR3 DNA follows: TGTGCCAGCAGTGCCCTAGCGGGGTTAGCAGATACGCAGTATTTT.

This clone was counted once. The rearrangement links TRBV27 to TRBJ2-7; a possible D gene is TRBD1 (5 bases). Trimming took off 5 bases at V and 10 bases at J, with 12 bases between the two ends. Germline V gene data show CDR1 as MNHEY and CDR2 as SMNVEV (reference sequence). The CDR3 length is 11 residues. In DNA form, the CDR3 reads TGTGCCAGCAGTCCCGACAGAATTCAGTACTTC. As protein: CASSPDRIQYF.

This rearrangement joins TRBV6-5 to TRBJ2-1, with D tentatively TRBD2 (6 bases). V lost 8 bases and J lost 2, with 13 bases in between. There are 14 residues in the CDR3. Per the germline V gene, CDR1 is MNHEY and CDR2 is SVGAGI. The CDR3 loop is CASGGTGPYNEQFF. The CDR3 DNA is TGTGCCAGCGGGGGGACTGGACCCTACAATGAGCAGTTCTTC.

This chain connects TRBV11-1 to TRBJ2-1; D is possibly TRBD1 (7 bases). V was shortened by 8 bases and J by 7 bases, with 18 bases between the two germline ends. In germline, CDR1 is SGHAT, CDR2 FQDESV (reference sequence). The CDR3 runs 14 residues. The CDR3 here is CASQELAGGNEQFF. The CDR3 nucleotides are TGTGCCAGCCAGGAGTTGGCAGGGGGGAATGAGCAGTTCTTC.

This clone was seen a handful of times. The chain carries TRBV6-7 and TRBJ2-7; TRBD1 matches at 10 bases. TRBV6-7 qualifies as an ORF whose function is uncertain. After removal of 4 bases from V and 6 bases from J, the junction contained 9 bases not matched to a gene. This CDR3 region has 15 residues. The CDR3 DNA reads TGTGCCAGCAGTTCCCCCCGGACAGGGGGGGGCGAGCAGTACTTC. Translation gives CASSSPRTGGGEQYF.

The table lists this clone with a few counts. V gene TRBV6-2 or TRBV6-3 combines with J gene TRBJ2-1, with D unclear. CDR3 size: 13 residues. Germline CDR1 and CDR2: MNHEY and SVGEGT. Trimming left V 4 bases short and J 3 bases short, with 7 bases between. The CDR3 bases are TGTGCCAGCAGTTTGATTGACTACAATGAGCAGTTCTTC. Its protein is CASSLIDYNEQFF.

The rearrangement joins TRBV7-6 to TRBJ2-5; 10 bases line up with TRBD2. This CDR3 region has 16 residues. V trimming: 1 base; J trimming: 5 bases; junction bases outside the gene matches: 7. Per the germline V gene, CDR1 is SGHVS and CDR2 is FNYEAQ. The CDR3 nucleotides read TGTGCCAGCAGCTTAGTAACAGCGGGGGGGAGGGAGACCCAGTACTTC. Protein sequence: CASSLVTAGGRETQYF.

This chain joins TRBV15 and TRBJ2-4, with D possibly matching TRBD1 (6 bases). V was cut by 3 bases and J by 0 bases, with 21 bases left in between. CDR1 is LNHNV and CDR2 is YYDKDF in the germline V gene (reference sequence). The CDR3 has 19 residues. Here the CDR3 reads CATSRGIQGITSAKNIQYF. The DNA of the CDR3 is TGTGCCACCAGCAGGGGGATACAGGGTATTACATCAGCCAAAAACATTCAGTACTTC.